These 13 T cell receptor beta chains were sequenced from one sample in a study of blood T cell repertoires in COVID-19. Assay: immunoSEQ multiplex PCR; the TCRdb copy retains only in-frame clones and omits some. The sample holds over 200,000 clones, less than 85% seen once. Sequencing was carried out using PBMCs or T cells enriched from blood (not recorded which). These receptors were taken from a man aged 35-49 years who had recovered from COVID-19.

The CDR3 sequence: CASSLAQSYEQYF. The CDR3, as DNA: TGTGCCAGCAGCTTAGCGCAGTCCTACGAGCAGTACTTC. The chain carries TRBV7-8 and TRBJ2-7; D is unresolved. This CDR3 comprises 13 residues. Germline CDR1 SGHVS, CDR2 FQNEAQ. V lost 0 bases, J lost 1 base, and 4 bases lay in between.

The rearrangement uses TRBV6-1 and TRBJ1-2; 10 nucleotides line up with TRBD1. Germline V gene data show CDR1 as MNHNS and CDR2 as SASEGT. The CDR3 has 14 amino acids. V trimming: 3 bases; J trimming: 8 bases; junction bases outside the gene matches: 6. Written as DNA, the CDR3 is TGTGCCAGCAGTGAGGGGACAGGGGATCTAGGCTACACCTTC. Its translation is CASSEGTGDLGYTF.

CDR3 bases: TGTGCCACTGCGACAGCTAACTATGGCTACACCTTC. Protein: CATATANYGYTF. V and J are TRBV6-5 and TRBJ1-2, with D possibly TRBD1 on 5 matching bases. The CDR3 has 12 amino acids. From germline, CDR1 is MNHEY and CDR2 SVGAGI. The germline V and J ends were trimmed by 10 bases and 0 bases, with 9 bases remaining between them.

V is TRBV6-5 and J is TRBJ1-1; D gene ambiguous. The CDR3 is 12 amino acids. The V end lost 8 bases, the J end lost 1 base, and 8 bases lay between the germline ends. Germline V gene sequence: CDR1 MNHEY, CDR2 SVGAGI. The chain's CDR3 is CASQRGNTEAFF. The CDR3 nucleotides read TGTGCCAGCCAGCGCGGGAACACTGAAGCTTTCTTT.

This rearrangement joins TRBV27 to TRBJ2-1, with 11 bases identical to TRBD2. The CDR3 contains 14 residues. Germline trimming cut 6 bases from V and 4 bases from J; bases unmatched to any gene: 2. Germline V gene sequence: CDR1 MNHEY, CDR2 SMNVEV (reference sequence). As DNA, the CDR3 is TGTGCCAGCAGGGGGACTAGCGGATACAATGAGCAGTTCTTC. Translation gives CASRGTSGYNEQFF.

The rearrangement joins TRBV5-4 to TRBJ2-3, with D possibly TRBD2 on 6 matching bases. V lost 4 bases and J 2 bases, leaving 14 bases between the germline ends. The CDR3 totals 15 residues. Germline CDR1 is SGHNT and CDR2 is YYREEE (reference sequence). CDR3 in DNA: TGTGCCAGCAGCCCCGGGCGGGGTTTCACAGATACGCAGTATTTT. As protein: CASSPGRGFTDTQYF.

This clone has only a few counts. V and J are TRBV18 and TRBJ2-5, with D unresolved. With 6 bases removed from V and 7 bases from J, the gap between germline ends came to 12 bases. The CDR3 is 12 residues long. Germline V gene sequence: CDR1 KGHSH, CDR2 LQKENI. The CDR3, as DNA: TGTGCCAGCTCTCCTTCGGTCGGGACCCAGTACTTC. Its translation is CASSPSVGTQYF. The whole variable domain, filled in from reference TRBV18 and TRBJ2-5, reads NAGVMQNPRHLVRRRGQEARLRCSPMKGHSHVYWYRQLPEEGLKFMVYLQKENIIDESGMPKERFSAEFPKEGPSILRIQQVVRGDSAAYFCASSPSVGTQYFGPGTRLLVL.

The genes are TRBV12-3 or TRBV12-4 and TRBJ2-7; D gene uncertain. Trimming took 2 bases from V and 0 from J, leaving 5 bases between them. The CDR3 has 13 residues. CDR3 DNA: TGTGCCAGCAGTTTATCGAGCTCCTACGAGCAGTACTTC. Its translation: CASSLSSSYEQYF.

The V gene is TRBV18, the J gene TRBJ2-5; 8 bases map to TRBD2. Germline lookup yields CDR1 KGHSH and CDR2 LQKENI. The CDR3 is 14 residues long. V lost 4 bases to trimming and J lost 3 bases; unmatched junction nucleotides: 4. CDR3 sequence: CASSRVGREETQYF. Here the CDR3 DNA reads TGTGCCAGCTCACGGGTCGGGAGGGAAGAGACCCAGTACTTC.

Only a few counts were recorded for this clone. Other DNA sequences within the sample encode an identical CDR3. The rearrangement joins TRBV27 to TRBJ1-5; TRBD1 might be the D (5 bases). Germline CDR1 and CDR2: MNHEY and SMNVEV (reference sequence). This CDR3 spans 15 amino acids. V was shortened by 4 bases and J by 2 bases, with 12 bases between the two germline ends. The DNA for the CDR3 is TGTGCCAGCAGTTCCCTGGGGGGTGGCAATCAGCCCCAGCATTTT. This sequence encodes CASSSLGGGNQPQHF.

The rearrangement links TRBV6-6 to TRBJ2-3; D remains unclear. CDR3 size: 12 residues. Looked up from germline, CDR1 is MNHNY and CDR2 is SVGAGI (reference sequence). V dropped 6 bases and J dropped 2 bases, with 6 bases sitting between them. The CDR3 bases are TGTGCCAGCAGCCTAAACACAGATACGCAGTATTTT. This encodes CASSLNTDTQYF.

The chain recombines TRBV15 with TRBJ2-2; D is unclear. Deletions cut 1 base from V and 1 base from J, with 4 bases between. CDR1 is LNHNV, CDR2 YYDKDF, per germline (reference sequence). There are 14 residues in the CDR3. This CDR3 is CATSRVMNTGELFF. Here the CDR3 DNA reads TGTGCCACCAGCAGAGTTATGAACACCGGGGAGCTGTTTTTT. Full variable domain (missing parts from reference TRBV15 and TRBJ2-2): DAMVIQNPRYQVTQFGKPVTLSCSQTLNHNVMYWYQQKSSQAPKLLFHYYDKDFNNEADTPDNFQSRRPNTSFCFLDIRSPGLGDTAMYLCATSRVMNTGELFFGEGSRLTVL.

V usage is TRBV4-1 and J usage is TRBJ2-2; D unresolved. This CDR3 is 12 amino acids long. Trimming shortened V by 3 bases and J by 7 bases, and 6 bases separated the two germline ends. The germline CDR1 and CDR2 sequences are MGHRA and YSYEKL. CDR3 nucleotides: TGCGCCAGCAGCCATATTTACGGGGAGCTGTTTTTT. Translating gives CASSHIYGELFF.